This T cell receptor beta chain was retrieved from a study of blood T cell repertoires in COVID-19. Study summary: In each case, the material was cDNA or gDNA derived from T cells, B-cell-depleted T cells, or PBMCs.

Cohort allocation depended upon clinical history that participants reported. As handled by the study authors: Amplification with reference gene primers provided the estimates of nucleated cell counts. Using immunoSEQ multiplex PCR, the repertoire was profiled, and TCRdb retains in-frame clones only, with some absent. V, J and clone size reflect that table, while D and trimming were determined from the DNA. The sample yields roughly 130,000 clones, roughly 84% seen once. This CDR3 is built from 13 residues. Germline V CDR1 and CDR2: LNHDA, SQIVND (reference sequence). After removal of 5 bases from V and 3 bases from J, the junction contained 2 bases not matched to a gene.

This chain links TRBV19 with TRBJ2-5, with TRBD1 matching 8 bases. The specimen sequenced was PBMCs or T cells enriched from blood (not recorded which). The receptor was derived from a man aged 35 to 55 with acute COVID-19. The DNA for the CDR3 is TGTGCCAGTAGTTACAGGGGGAAAGAGACCCAGTACTTC. Its protein is CASSYRGKETQYF.